This TCR beta chain was retrieved from a study of blood T cell repertoires in COVID-19. The wider study: The United States, Italy and Spain supplied acute and convalescent COVID-19 samples. Sample material is recorded as cDNA or gDNA derived from T cells, B-cell-depleted T cells, or PBMCs.

Original methodology: Scientists estimated how many nucleated cells there were by amplifying reference gene primers. Clones were read by immunoSEQ multiplex PCR, and TCRdb kept only the in-frame ones, dropping some. V, J and clone size are taken as reported in that table, and D and trimming were inferred from the DNA itself. The sample gives over 60,000 clones, 89% of which show up once; around 10% is in the top ten. V dropped 0 bases and J dropped 3 bases, with 8 bases sitting between them. The CDR3 runs 14 residues. CDR1 is SGHDT and CDR2 is YYEEEE in the germline V gene. The source material was peripheral blood. This chain connects TRBV5-6 to TRBJ2-3; weak D call: TRBD1 (5 bases). This clonotype originated in a man older than 75 with acute or convalescent COVID-19. The CDR3 sequence is CASSLGPGTDTQYF. CDR3 sequence (DNA): TGTGCCAGCAGCTTGGGCCCAGGGACAGATACGCAGTATTTT.